A single sample gave rise to the 27 T cell receptor beta chains below, sequenced in a study of blood T cell repertoires in COVID-19. Produced via immunoSEQ multiplex PCR; TCRdb's table is partial and in-frame only. The data hold a few hundred thousand clones, with around nine tenths observed a single time. What was sequenced was peripheral blood. Source of these receptors: a man aged 55 to 69 with acute or convalescent COVID-19.

The DNA of the CDR3 is TGTGCCAGCAGGGAGGTGGTCCTTCGCCCGCAAGAGACCCAGTACTTC. Protein: CASREVVLRPQETQYF. J is TRBJ2-5 and V is TRBV2; tentative D call: TRBD2 (5 bases). This CDR3 is built from 16 residues. V was shortened by 6 bases and J by 2 bases, with 19 bases between the two germline ends. The germline V gene encodes CDR1 SNHLY and CDR2 FYNNEI.

The chain employs TRBV12-3 or TRBV12-4 and TRBJ1-1; D gene ambiguous. V dropped 6 bases and J dropped 10 bases, with 18 bases sitting between them. This CDR3 contains 13 residues. The CDR3 spells CASRPTEGRGAFF. CDR3 bases: TGTGCCAGCAGGCCCACGGAGGGTCGGGGAGCTTTCTTT.

There are a few counts of this clone. This chain uses TRBV7-3 with TRBJ2-2; the match to TRBD1 covers 8 bases. The germline V gene has CDR1 SGHTA and CDR2 FQGTGA. The CDR3 loop spans 17 amino acids. The J segment lost 4 bases and the V segment lost 5 bases, leaving 12 bases of the junction unmatched. The CDR3 region is CASSDLPRGLGTGELFF. The CDR3 bases are TGTGCCAGCAGCGATCTTCCCAGGGGGCTCGGCACCGGGGAGCTGTTTTTT.

The V call is TRBV18, the J call TRBJ1-5; D is possibly TRBD1 (5 bases). The CDR3 is 14 residues long. Trimming pared 4 bases from V and 7 bases from J, leaving 14 bases between. Germline CDR1 KGHSH, CDR2 LQKENI. The CDR3 nucleotides read TGTGCCAGCTCACAGGGGCGGCCGCACCAGCCCCAGCATTTT. Its protein is CASSQGRPHQPQHF.

J is TRBJ1-6 and V is TRBV20-1; 9 bases map to TRBD1. Germline lookup yields CDR1 DFQATT and CDR2 SNEGSKA (reference sequence). CDR3 length: 15 residues. V shed 3 bases and J 7 bases; nucleotides not matched to a gene: 7. The CDR3 is CSASGDRVPNSPLHF. Here the CDR3 DNA reads TGCAGTGCTAGTGGGGACAGGGTACCGAATTCACCCCTCCACTTT.

The gene calls are TRBV7-8 and TRBJ2-1; D unclear. The germline gives CDR1 SGHVS, CDR2 FQNEAQ. This CDR3 region has 17 residues. Trimming pared 5 bases from V and 2 bases from J, leaving 19 bases between. This CDR3 reads CASSPEVRVSPYNEQFF. The CDR3 bases are TGTGCCAGCAGCCCAGAGGTTCGGGTTTCCCCCTACAATGAGCAGTTCTTC.

The chain employs TRBV19 and TRBJ2-1, with 9 bases identical to TRBD1. Trimming removed 6 bases from V and 9 bases from J; junction bases left unmatched: 3. Germline CDR1 and CDR2: LNHDA and SQIVND (reference sequence). This CDR3 comprises 12 residues. CDR3 bases: TGTGCCAGTAGGCCGACAGGGGGTGAGCAGTTCTTC. Translating gives CASRPTGGEQFF.

This rearrangement joins TRBV3-1 (or the pseudogene TRBV3-2) to TRBJ2-1, with TRBD1 matching 8 bases. V lost 5 bases to trimming and J lost 15 bases; unmatched junction nucleotides: 6. This CDR3 spans 11 amino acids. Germline V gene data show CDR1 as LGHDT and CDR2 as YNNKEL (reference sequence). The CDR3 coding sequence is TGTGCCAGCAGCAGTCGACAGGGGACGTTCTTC. As protein: CASSSRQGTFF.

The rearrangement joins TRBV5-4 to TRBJ1-2; TRBD1 agrees at 7 bases. CDR1 is SGHNT and CDR2 is YYREEE in the germline V gene (reference sequence). The CDR3 sequence is 13 residues long. V shed 4 bases, J shed 6 bases, and the junction held 6 bases outside the gene matches. CDR3 DNA sequence: TGTGCCAGCAGCATAGGACAGGAGAATGGCTACACCTTC. This codes for CASSIGQENGYTF.

V and J are TRBV5-6 and TRBJ1-1; 7 bases line up with TRBD1. Germline-derived CDR1 and CDR2 are SGHDT and YYEEEE. CDR3 length equals 15 residues. Trimming at V came to 1 base and at J to 5 bases, leaving 8 bases not matched to a gene. In DNA, the CDR3 is TGTGCCAGCAGCTTGTTTTTGACAGGGAGGACTGAAGCTTTCTTT. Translation: CASSLFLTGRTEAFF.

In DNA, the CDR3 is TGTGCCAGCAGTTTATTGCGGGAGAATGAGCAGTTCTTC. It is translated as CASSLLRENEQFF. The gene calls are TRBV12-3 or TRBV12-4 and TRBJ2-1; TRBD2 matches at 7 bases. The CDR3 is made up of 13 amino acids. Trimming at V came to 2 bases and at J to 7 bases, leaving 2 bases not matched to a gene.

V and J are TRBV2 and TRBJ2-5, with TRBD1 matching over 9 bases. With 4 bases clipped from V and 2 bases from J, the junction kept 8 bases outside the gene matches. Germline loops: CDR1 SNHLY, CDR2 FYNNEI. The CDR3 length is 16 residues. DNA of the CDR3: TGTGCCAGCAGTGCCTTCGAGACAGGGGGTCAAGAGACCCAGTACTTC. Translation gives CASSAFETGGQETQYF. Based on the CDR3 plus reference TRBV2 and TRBJ2-5, the full variable domain is EPEVTQTPSHQVTQMGQEVILRCVPISNHLYFYWYRQILGQKVEFLVSFYNNEISEKSEIFDDQFSVERPDGSNFTLKIRSTKLEDSAMYFCASSAFETGGQETQYFGPGTRLLVL.

The V and J genes are TRBV2 and TRBJ2-2; D ambiguous. The CDR3 length is 13 residues. In germline, CDR1 is SNHLY, CDR2 FYNNEI. The V end was cut by 7 bases, the J end by 0 bases, with 6 bases between. CDR3 loop: CASTFSNTGELFF. In DNA form, the CDR3 reads TGTGCCAGCACTTTTTCGAACACCGGGGAGCTGTTTTTT.

This chain uses TRBV4-3 with TRBJ1-1; D remains unclear. Trimming left V 2 bases short and J 0 bases short, with 10 bases between. The CDR3 is 15 residues long. Germline V lookup: CDR1 LGHNA, CDR2 YSLEER. CDR3 DNA: TGCGCCAGCAGCCAACGTATCGCGGTGAACACTGAAGCTTTCTTT. It is translated as CASSQRIAVNTEAFF.

The J gene is TRBJ2-7, the V gene TRBV19, with a possible D match to TRBD1 (6 bases). Germline V gene sequence: CDR1 LNHDA, CDR2 SQIVND (reference sequence). Trimming stripped 6 bases from V and 0 bases from J, with 18 bases between. This CDR3 is built from 16 residues. CDR3 protein: CASRPGHSSISYEQYF. CDR3 DNA: TGTGCCAGTAGGCCGGGACACTCTTCAATCTCCTACGAGCAGTACTTC.

The chain links TRBV2 to TRBJ2-6; TRBD2 matches at 8 bases. CDR1 SNHLY and CDR2 FYNNEI come from the germline V gene. CDR3 length: 15 residues. In nucleotides, the CDR3 is TGTGCAGAGGACGGGGGGGCTGGAGGGGCCAACGTCCTGACTTTC. Protein product: CAEDGGAGGANVLTF.

This rearrangement joins TRBV12-3 or TRBV12-4 to TRBJ1-6; tentatively, D is TRBD1 (5 bases). V dropped 4 bases and J dropped 8 bases, with 6 bases sitting between them. This CDR3 spans 12 amino acids. CDR3 in amino acids: CASSWGHSPLHF. CDR3 nucleotides: TGTGCCAGCAGTTGGGGCCATTCACCCCTCCACTTT.

V is TRBV2 and J is TRBJ2-6, with 7 bases lining up with TRBD2. This CDR3 contains 17 residues. The junction had 9 bases not matched to a gene; V was cut back by 5 bases and J by 2 bases. Germline-derived CDR1 and CDR2 are SNHLY and FYNNEI. The CDR3: CASSREVGGTGANVLTF. As DNA, the CDR3 is TGTGCCAGCAGTCGGGAGGTTGGGGGAACTGGGGCCAACGTCCTGACTTTC.

A few counts support this clone. The rearrangement joins TRBV11-2 to TRBJ1-5, with 8 bases lining up with TRBD1. Germline-derived CDR1 and CDR2 are SGHAT and FQNNGV. V dropped 5 bases and J dropped 7; count of bases not matched to a gene: 10. The CDR3 covers 15 residues. CDR3: CASSKKQGARQPQHF. The CDR3 DNA follows: TGTGCCAGCAGCAAAAAGCAGGGGGCCAGGCAGCCCCAGCATTTT.

DNA of the CDR3: TGTGCCAGTAGTATATTTCAGGGGACCTACGAGCAGTACTTC. This translates into CASSIFQGTYEQYF. This chain connects TRBV19 to TRBJ2-7, with D possibly TRBD1 on 6 matching bases. Looked up from germline, CDR1 is LNHDA and CDR2 is SQIVND (reference sequence). Trimming left V 2 bases short and J 2 bases short, with 10 bases between. This CDR3 is 14 amino acids long. The full variable domain, in which reference TRBV19 and TRBJ2-7 provide the parts outside the CDR3, is DGGITQSPKYLFRKEGQNVTLSCEQNLNHDAMYWYRQDPGQGLRLIYYSQIVNDFQKGDIAEGYSVSREKKESFPLTVTSAQKNPTAFYLCASSIFQGTYEQYFGPGTRLTVT.

V gene TRBV5-1 combines with J gene TRBJ2-5, with 15 bases identical to TRBD2. The V gene end was trimmed by 3 bases and the J gene end by 5 bases; junction bases not matched to a gene: 8. From germline, CDR1 is SGHRS and CDR2 YFSETQ. The CDR3 has 17 amino acids. CDR3 nucleotide sequence: TGCGCCAGCAGCTACGGGACTAGCGGGGGGCAAAGGGAGACCCAGTACTTC. Translating gives CASSYGTSGGQRETQYF. Based on the CDR3 plus reference TRBV5-1 and TRBJ2-5, the full variable domain is KAGVTQTPRYLIKTRGQQVTLSCSPISGHRSVSWYQQTPGQGLQFLFEYFSETQRNKGNFPGRFSGRQFSNSRSEMNVSTLELGDSALYLCASSYGTSGGQRETQYFGPGTRLLVL.

The chain recombines TRBV19 with TRBJ2-1, with 8 bases that match TRBD1. From germline, CDR1 is LNHDA and CDR2 SQIVND (reference sequence). This CDR3 region has 13 residues. Losses at the gene ends were 8 bases for V and 3 bases for J; bases not matched to a gene: 3. The CDR3 coding sequence is TGTGCCAGTGGACAGGGTGTCTACAATGAGCAGTTCTTC. Translation gives CASGQGVYNEQFF.

This chain uses TRBV7-6 with TRBJ2-7; D is possibly TRBD2 (6 bases). This CDR3 is 16 amino acids long. Trimming pared 1 base from V and 5 bases from J, leaving 18 bases between. The germline CDR1 and CDR2 sequences are SGHVS and FNYEAQ. In DNA form, the CDR3 reads TGTGCCAGCAGCTTAGTGGCTGGAGGGGTGGGTAACGAGCAGTACTTC. Protein product: CASSLVAGGVGNEQYF. Variable domain in full (rest from reference TRBV7-6 and TRBJ2-7): GAGVSQSPRYKVTKRGQDVALRCDPISGHVSLYWYRQALGQGPEFLTYFNYEAQQDKSGLPNDRFSAERPEGSISTLTIQRTEQRDSAMYRCASSLVAGGVGNEQYFGPGTRLTVT.

The V call is TRBV5-1, the J call TRBJ1-1; TRBD1 is a possible D gene (6 bases). V was cut by 4 bases and J by 1 base, with 14 bases left in between. From germline, CDR1 is SGHRS and CDR2 YFSETQ. The CDR3 runs 15 residues. In DNA form, the CDR3 reads TGCGCCAGCAGCCCGGGACACCAGGCGAACACTGAAGCTTTCTTT. This sequence encodes CASSPGHQANTEAFF.

V and J are TRBV4-1 and TRBJ2-7, with 9 nucleotides matching TRBD1. Losses at the gene ends were 3 bases for V and 5 bases for J; bases not matched to a gene: 8. This CDR3 is built from 15 residues. Germline values: CDR1 MGHRA, CDR2 YSYEKL. In DNA, the CDR3 is TGCGCCAGCAGCCACCTCGGACAGGGGACCAACGAGCAGTACTTC. Translated: CASSHLGQGTNEQYF.

This chain connects TRBV19 to TRBJ2-3; 7 positions match TRBD1. V shed 7 bases and J 3 bases; nucleotides not matched to a gene: 7. This CDR3 has 14 residues. Germline CDR1 and CDR2: LNHDA and SQIVND (reference sequence). The CDR3 is CASTRQGWTDTQYF. CDR3 in DNA: TGTGCCAGTACCAGACAGGGATGGACAGATACGCAGTATTTT.

This chain connects TRBV6-6 to TRBJ1-5; 7 positions match TRBD1. This CDR3 has 15 amino acids. The germline V gene encodes CDR1 MNHNY and CDR2 SVGAGI (reference sequence). V was clipped by 7 bases and J by 2 bases; unmatched bases: 8. CDR3 protein: CASILDRVGNQPQHF. CDR3 bases: TGTGCCAGCATCCTTGACAGGGTCGGCAATCAGCCCCAGCATTTT.